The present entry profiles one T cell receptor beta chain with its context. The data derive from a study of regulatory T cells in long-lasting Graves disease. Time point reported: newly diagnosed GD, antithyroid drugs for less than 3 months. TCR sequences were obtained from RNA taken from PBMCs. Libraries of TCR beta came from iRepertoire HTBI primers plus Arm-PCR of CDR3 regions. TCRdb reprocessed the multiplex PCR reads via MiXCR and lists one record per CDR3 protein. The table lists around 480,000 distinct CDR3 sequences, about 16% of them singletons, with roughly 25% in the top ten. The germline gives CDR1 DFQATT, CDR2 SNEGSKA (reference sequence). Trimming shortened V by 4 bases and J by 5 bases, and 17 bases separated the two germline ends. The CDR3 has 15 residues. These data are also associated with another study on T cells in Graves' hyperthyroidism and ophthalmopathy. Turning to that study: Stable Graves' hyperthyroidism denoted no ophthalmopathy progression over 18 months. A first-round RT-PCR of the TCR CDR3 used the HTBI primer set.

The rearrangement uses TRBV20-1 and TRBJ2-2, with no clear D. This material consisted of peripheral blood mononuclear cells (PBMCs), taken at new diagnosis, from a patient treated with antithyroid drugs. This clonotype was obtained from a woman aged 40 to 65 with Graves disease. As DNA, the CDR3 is TGCAGTGCTACAGCTGCCGGGCCCTTAACCGGGGAGCTGTTTTTT. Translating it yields CSATAAGPLTGELFF.